These T cell receptor beta chains were read from a single sample in a study of T cells in localized non-small cell lung cancer. Some clones are missing from TCRdb's copy, which holds only in-frame ones; the method was immunoSEQ multiplex PCR. The table has over a thousand clones, approximately 20% seen once. The material was normal lung tissue next to the tumor, obtained before any cancer treatment. These receptors originate from a woman aged 35-70 years with stage I lung adenocarcinoma. Each CDR3 is given with its conserved first and last residue. A D gene is named only where the DNA matches it firmly. Rows give clone size only sometimes, using once, few, many, or a class for an expanded clone.

>TRBV30|large|.|TRBJ1-2
TGTGCCTGGAGTGTAAATTCTCCATCGGGACTTTCGGGATATGGCTACACCTTC
CAWSVNSPSGLSGYGYTF
>TRBV6-8|.|TRBD2|TRBJ2-7
TGTGCCAGCAGTAGGACTAGCGGGAGGGTGGACGAGCAGTACTTC
CASSRTSGRVDEQYF
>TRBV6-7|few|.|TRBJ2-5
TGTGCCAGCAGTGAAAAGACGAGCCGGGTCCGGGAGACCCAGTACTTC
CASSEKTSRVRETQYF
>TRBV9|.|TRBD1|TRBJ2-2
TGTGCCAGCAGGACAGGGGATAACACCGGGGAGCTGTTTTTT
CASRTGDNTGELFF
>TRBV6-8|.|TRBD1|TRBJ2-7
TGTGCCAGCCTTAACAGGGGCAACTCCTACGAGCAGTACTTC
CASLNRGNSYEQYF
>TRBV28|.|TRBD1|TRBJ1-2
TGTGCCAGCATGCCAGGGGGCGACTATGGCTACACCTTC
CASMPGGDYGYTF
>TRBV2|few|.|TRBJ1-4
TGTGCCAGCACGTGGATGAATGAAAAACTGTTTTTT
CASTWMNEKLFF
>TRBV5-1|.|.|TRBJ2-2
TGCGCCAGCAGCCGGGGGTCTTACTCGAACACCGGGGAGCTGTTTTTT
CASSRGSYSNTGELFF
>TRBV11-3|.|.|TRBJ2-3
TGTGCCAGCAGCTTAGTGGGGGGGGCTAGCGCCCCGGATACGCAGTATTTT
CASSLVGGASAPDTQYF
>TRBV6-8|few|.|TRBJ1-2
TGTGCCAGCACCTACGGAGAGTTGGATGGCTACACCTTC
CASTYGELDGYTF
>TRBV6-8|large|TRBD1|TRBJ1-1
TGTGCCAGCAGTGACGGCGGGGGACAGGGTCTTATGAACACTGAAGCTTTCTTT
CASSDGGGQGLMNTEAFF
>TRBV6-8|few|.|TRBJ2-2
TGTGCCAGCAGTTACGGGTTGGGCCCCAGGGCCTCCGGGGAGCTGTTTTTT
CASSYGLGPRASGELFF
>TRBV11-3|few|TRBD2|TRBJ2-5
TGTGCCAGCAGCCCGGGACTAGCGGGAGAAAGTGCGACCCAGTACTTC
CASSPGLAGESATQYF
>TRBV19|few|.|TRBJ1-4
TGTGCCAGTAGTATAGAAATTGGCAGAGGAAAACTGTTTTTT
CASSIEIGRGKLFF
>TRBV11-3|large|.|TRBJ1-1
TGTGCCAGCAGCTTAGAGGGGCCGTCATCTAAAGCTTTCTTT
CASSLEGPSSKAFF
>TRBV11-3|.|TRBD1|TRBJ2-1
TGTGCCAGCAGCTTAGTAGTTATGGGGACAGGGAATGAGCAGTTCTTC
CASSLVVMGTGNEQFF
>TRBV11-3|few|.|TRBJ2-2
TGTGCCAGCAGCTCAAACCGGGGCGCGGCTCCGGGCACCGGGGAGCTGTTTTTT
CASSSNRGAAPGTGELFF
>TRBV30|.|TRBD1|TRBJ1-2
TGTGCCGGACTACCAGGGGGACCCTATGGCTACACCTTC
CAGLPGGPYGYTF
>TRBV10-3|few|.|TRBJ1-2
TGTGCCATCAGTGAGGCACAGGGAAATGGCTACACCTTC
CAISEAQGNGYTF
>TRBV12-5|few|.|TRBJ2-3
TGTGCCACCAAGCTGGCGGGGACCACAGATACGCAGTATTTT
CATKLAGTTDTQYF
>TRBV19|.|.|TRBJ1-2
TGTGCCAGTAGTCCCCGGACAGAGAACTATGGCTACACCTTC
CASSPRTENYGYTF
>TRBV9|.|TRBD2|TRBJ2-1
TGTGCCAGCAGCCCCGTGGGTAGCGGGACCTACAATGAGCAGTTCTTC
CASSPVGSGTYNEQFF
>TRBV25-1|.|TRBD2|TRBJ2-3
TGTGCCAGCAGTGACTCGGGAGGGTTGGATACGCAGTATTTT
CASSDSGGLDTQYF
>TRBV11-3|few|.|TRBJ1-4
TGTGCCAGCAGCTTACGAAAGGGGGCAACTAATGAAAAACTGTTTTTT
CASSLRKGATNEKLFF
>TRBV5-1|.|.|TRBJ2-7
TGCGCCAGCAGAGATCAGGGGAGCTCCTACGAGCAGTACTTC
CASRDQGSSYEQYF
>TRBV19|.|.|TRBJ2-6
TGTGCCAGTAGCCGAGTGACAAGCTCTGGGGCCAACGTCCTGACTTTC
CASSRVTSSGANVLTF
>TRBV6-8|.|.|TRBJ2-3
TGTGCCAGCAGTCCTTTGGGGAGTCATGGAGATACGCAGTATTTT
CASSPLGSHGDTQYF
>TRBV7-8|medium-sized|.|TRBJ1-2
TGTGCCAGCAGCTTAGACCCCTCAGGGGGCTACACCTTC
CASSLDPSGGYTF
>TRBV28|.|TRBD1|TRBJ2-3
TGTGCCAGCAGCCCAGTATGGACAGGGAGAGCAGATACGCAGTATTTT
CASSPVWTGRADTQYF
>TRBV6-8|.|TRBD1|TRBJ2-7
TGTGCCAGCGGGGACAGGGGGCCCTACGAGCAGTACTTC
CASGDRGPYEQYF
>TRBV6-8|medium-sized|.|TRBJ2-1
TGTGCCAGCAGTTACTCGAGAGAGGAGACGCTACGCAATGAGCAGTTCTTC
CASSYSREETLRNEQFF
>TRBV19|.|TRBD1|TRBJ1-2
TGTGCCAGTAGTATACGGAGGACAGGGGGATCCTATGGCTACACCTTC
CASSIRRTGGSYGYTF
>TRBV6-8|.|.|TRBJ2-2
TGTGCCAGCATCCCTAGGGGCAGGGCGGACACCGGGGAGCTGTTTTTT
CASIPRGRADTGELFF
>TRBV11-3|few|.|TRBJ1-2
TGTGCCAGCAGCTTAGGGGTGGGGCCGAATGCTAACTATGGCTACACCTTC
CASSLGVGPNANYGYTF
>TRBV11-3|few|TRBD1|TRBJ1-4
TGTGCCAGCAGCTTGGGGGACAGGGGGCCGGAAAAACTGTTTTTT
CASSLGDRGPEKLFF
>TRBV11-3|medium-sized|.|TRBJ1-6
TGTGCCAGCAGCTTGACAGGCGGGGCACGGTCACCCCTCCACTTT
CASSLTGGARSPLHF
>TRBV9|.|.|TRBJ1-1
TGTGCCAGCCGGACCTGGGCTTCAACCGGGACCAACACTGAAGCTTTCTTT
CASRTWASTGTNTEAFF
>TRBV11-3|medium-sized|TRBD1|TRBJ1-1
TGTGCCAGCAGCCCCAGGGACAGGGGTTCGTACACTGAAGCTTTCTTT
CASSPRDRGSYTEAFF
>TRBV30|.|.|TRBJ2-3
TGTGCCTGGACTCGAAGTAGGAGAGATACGCAGTATTTT
CAWTRSRRDTQYF
>TRBV18|.|.|TRBJ1-5
TGTGCCAGCTCCCCCCCGGTCTCTTATGGCAATCAGCCCCAGCATTTT
CASSPPVSYGNQPQHF
>TRBV29-1|.|.|TRBJ1-1
TGCAGCGTTCGCGGGGACATCATGAACACTGAAGCTTTCTTT
CSVRGDIMNTEAFF
>TRBV9|.|.|TRBJ1-4
TGTGCCAGCAGCGGGGGGACGGTCTATGAAAAACTGTTTTTT
CASSGGTVYEKLFF
>TRBV18|.|.|TRBJ2-7
TGTGCCAGCTCACCATTAGGAGGGAATTCCTACGAGCAGTACTTC
CASSPLGGNSYEQYF
>TRBV28|few|.|TRBJ1-2
TGTGCCAGCAGTTCCGCAGGGAATGACTATGGCTACACCTTC
CASSSAGNDYGYTF
>TRBV30|.|TRBD1|TRBJ1-1
TGTGCCTGGGAAAGGGACAGCAAGAACACTGAAGCTTTCTTT
CAWERDSKNTEAFF
>TRBV10-2|.|.|TRBJ1-1
TGCGCCAGCAGTGTACAGAACACTGAAGCTTTCTTT
CASSVQNTEAFF
>TRBV11-3|few|TRBD1|TRBJ2-2
TGTGCCAGCAGCGACCGGGACAGGGGGTACACCGGGGAGCTGTTTTTT
CASSDRDRGYTGELFF
>TRBV9|.|.|TRBJ1-1
TGTGCCAGCAGCCTTCGGCGGGGTACTGAAGCTTTCTTT
CASSLRRGTEAFF
>TRBV19|few|.|TRBJ2-2
TGTGCCAGTAGTAACCCAAACACCGGGGAGCTGTTTTTT
CASSNPNTGELFF
>TRBV1|.|.|TRBJ1-3
TGCACCAGTTTCCCAGGGAGTGGAAACACCATATATTTT
CTSFPGSGNTIYF
>TRBV19|once|TRBD1|TRBJ1-6
TGTGCCAGTAGTATGGGACAGGCCGCAAATTCACCCCTCCACTTT
CASSMGQAANSPLHF
>TRBV9|.|TRBD1|TRBJ2-7
TGTGCCAGCAGCTTACAGGGGACCTACGAGCAGTACTTC
CASSLQGTYEQYF
>TRBV11-3|.|TRBD1|TRBJ2-5
TGTGCCAGCAGCTTGGGGACAGAGCAGGAGACCCAGTACTTC
CASSLGTEQETQYF
>TRBV19|few|.|TRBJ2-2
TGTGCCAGCGCGGACGCGAACACCGGGGAGCTGTTTTTT
CASADANTGELFF